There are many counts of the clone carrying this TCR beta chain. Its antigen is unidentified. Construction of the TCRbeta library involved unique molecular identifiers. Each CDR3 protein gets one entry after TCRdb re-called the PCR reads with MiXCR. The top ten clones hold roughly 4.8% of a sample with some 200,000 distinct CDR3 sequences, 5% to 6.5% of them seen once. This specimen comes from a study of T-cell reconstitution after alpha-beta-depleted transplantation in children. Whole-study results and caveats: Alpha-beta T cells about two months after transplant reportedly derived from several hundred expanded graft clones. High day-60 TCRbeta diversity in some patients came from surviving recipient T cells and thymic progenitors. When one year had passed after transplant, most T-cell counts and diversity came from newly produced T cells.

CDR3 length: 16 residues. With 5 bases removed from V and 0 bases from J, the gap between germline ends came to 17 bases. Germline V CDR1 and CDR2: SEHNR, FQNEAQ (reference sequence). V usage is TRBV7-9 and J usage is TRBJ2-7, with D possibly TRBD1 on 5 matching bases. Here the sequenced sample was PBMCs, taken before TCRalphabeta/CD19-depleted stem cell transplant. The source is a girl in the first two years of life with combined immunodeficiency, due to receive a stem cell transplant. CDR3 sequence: CASSPLKGRHSYEQYF. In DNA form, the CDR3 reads TGTGCCAGCAGCCCCTTAAAGGGGCGCCACTCCTACGAGCAGTACTTC.